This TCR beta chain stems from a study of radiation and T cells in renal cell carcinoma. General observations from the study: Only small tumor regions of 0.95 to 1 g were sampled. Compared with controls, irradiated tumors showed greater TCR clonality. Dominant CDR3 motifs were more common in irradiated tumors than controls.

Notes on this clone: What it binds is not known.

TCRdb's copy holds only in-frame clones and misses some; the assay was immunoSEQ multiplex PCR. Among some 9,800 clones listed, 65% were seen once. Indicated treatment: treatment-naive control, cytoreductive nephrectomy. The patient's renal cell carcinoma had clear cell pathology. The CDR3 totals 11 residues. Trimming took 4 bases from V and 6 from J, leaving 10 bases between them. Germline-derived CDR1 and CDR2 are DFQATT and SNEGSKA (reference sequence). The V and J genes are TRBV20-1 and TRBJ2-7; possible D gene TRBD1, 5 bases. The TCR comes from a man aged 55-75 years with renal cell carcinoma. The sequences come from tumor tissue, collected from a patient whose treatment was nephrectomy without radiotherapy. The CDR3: CSAITGAEQYF. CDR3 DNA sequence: TGCAGTGCTATCACAGGCGCCGAGCAGTACTTC.